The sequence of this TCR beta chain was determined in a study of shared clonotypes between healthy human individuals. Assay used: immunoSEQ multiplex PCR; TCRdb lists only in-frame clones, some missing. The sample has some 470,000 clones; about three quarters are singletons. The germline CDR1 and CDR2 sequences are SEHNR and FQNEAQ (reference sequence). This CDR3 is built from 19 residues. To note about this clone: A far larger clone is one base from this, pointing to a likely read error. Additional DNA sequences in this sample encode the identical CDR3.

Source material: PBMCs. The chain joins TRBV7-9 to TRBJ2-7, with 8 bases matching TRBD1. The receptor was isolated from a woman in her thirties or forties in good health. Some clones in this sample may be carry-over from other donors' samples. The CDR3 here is CASSLAVRTGGLGSYEQHF. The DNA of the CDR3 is TGTGCCAGCAGCTTAGCGGTGAGAACAGGGGGACTGGGGTCCTACGAGCAGCACTTC.